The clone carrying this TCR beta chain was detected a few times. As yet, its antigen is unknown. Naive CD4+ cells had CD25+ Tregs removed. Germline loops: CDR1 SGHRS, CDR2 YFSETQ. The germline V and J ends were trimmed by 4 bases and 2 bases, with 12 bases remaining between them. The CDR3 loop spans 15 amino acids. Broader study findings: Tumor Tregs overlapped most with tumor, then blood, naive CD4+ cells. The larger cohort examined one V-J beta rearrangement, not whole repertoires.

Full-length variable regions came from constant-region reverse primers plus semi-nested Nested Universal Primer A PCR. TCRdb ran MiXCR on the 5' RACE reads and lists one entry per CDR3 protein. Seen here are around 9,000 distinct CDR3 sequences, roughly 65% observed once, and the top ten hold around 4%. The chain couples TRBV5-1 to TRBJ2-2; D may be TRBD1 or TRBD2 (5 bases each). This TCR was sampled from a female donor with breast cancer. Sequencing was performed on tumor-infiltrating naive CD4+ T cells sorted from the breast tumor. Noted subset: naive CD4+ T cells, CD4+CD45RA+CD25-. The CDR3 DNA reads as TGCGCCAGCAGCCGAGGGACCCATAACACCGGGGAGCTGTTTTTT. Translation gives CASSRGTHNTGELFF.